The next 6 T cell receptor beta chains were all read from a single sample in a study of T-cell memory formation after mild COVID-19. TCRdb passed the 5' RACE reads through MiXCR, listing each CDR3 protein once. Of 57,000 or so distinct CDR3 sequences listed, over 8.5% are singletons. Material for sequencing was PBMCs or a T cell subset sorted from them (not recorded which). The receptors stem from a man between 18 and 35 years old who had mild COVID-19 (a few samples of this study predate the infection). Cell type and time point are not known.

The chain is built from TRBV7-8 and TRBJ2-5, with D possibly being TRBD2 (6 bases). Trimming removed 1 base from V and 2 bases from J, with 11 bases in between. Germline V gives CDR1 SGHVS, CDR2 FQNEAQ. CDR3 size: 15 residues. Here the CDR3 DNA reads TGTGCCAGCAGCTTAGTCGCGGGGCCTCAAGAGACCCAGTACTTC. Amino acids: CASSLVAGPQETQYF.

In this sample, this clonotype turned up a few times. The CDR3 region has the DNA TGTGCCAGCAGCTTAGATGGTGTCGGTCACTTCATGAACACTGAAGCTTTCTTT. Its protein is CASSLDGVGHFMNTEAFF. The rearrangement uses TRBV5-5 and TRBJ1-1; D gene uncertain. Germline-derived CDR1 and CDR2 are SGHKS and YYEKEE (reference sequence). This CDR3 is 18 amino acids long. V dropped 2 bases and J dropped 0 bases, with 20 bases sitting between them.

This clonotype was observed a handful of times. The chain employs TRBV10-3 and TRBJ2-7; no reliable D call. The germline CDR1 and CDR2 sequences are ENHRY and SYGVKD. The CDR3 is 12 residues long. V was pared by 10 bases and J by 4 bases, with 14 bases between. As DNA, the CDR3 is TGTGCCACCGCGCTGGGGTCGTACGAGCAGTACTTC. Protein product: CATALGSYEQYF.

This chain links TRBV28 with TRBJ1-2; D gene ambiguous. This CDR3 is built from 13 residues. Trimming removed 2 bases from V and 6 bases from J, with 10 bases in between. Germline V lookup: CDR1 MDHEN, CDR2 SYDVKM. CDR3 coding DNA: TGTGCCAGCAGTTTAGGGTGGCAGGATGGCTACACCTTC. Protein sequence: CASSLGWQDGYTF.

This clonotype was observed a handful of times. The J gene is TRBJ2-1, the V gene TRBV29-1; D is uncertain. With 7 bases removed from V and 5 bases from J, the gap between germline ends came to 12 bases. The CDR3 is 12 amino acids. Germline V lookup: CDR1 SQVTM, CDR2 ANQGSEA. DNA of the CDR3: TGCAGCGCAGAAGGTTTCGACAATGAGCAGTTCTTC. The encoded protein is CSAEGFDNEQFF.

Only a few counts were recorded for this clonotype. The rearrangement joins TRBV7-2 to TRBJ2-7, with D possibly matching TRBD1 (6 bases). This CDR3 is built from 13 residues. The ends were cut back, 0 bases at V and 3 bases at J, with 6 bases in the middle. Germline CDR1 and CDR2: SGHTA and FQGNSA. CDR3 protein: CASSLAGGYEQYV. In DNA, the CDR3 is TGTGCCAGCAGCTTAGCAGGGGGCTACGAGCAGTACGTC.